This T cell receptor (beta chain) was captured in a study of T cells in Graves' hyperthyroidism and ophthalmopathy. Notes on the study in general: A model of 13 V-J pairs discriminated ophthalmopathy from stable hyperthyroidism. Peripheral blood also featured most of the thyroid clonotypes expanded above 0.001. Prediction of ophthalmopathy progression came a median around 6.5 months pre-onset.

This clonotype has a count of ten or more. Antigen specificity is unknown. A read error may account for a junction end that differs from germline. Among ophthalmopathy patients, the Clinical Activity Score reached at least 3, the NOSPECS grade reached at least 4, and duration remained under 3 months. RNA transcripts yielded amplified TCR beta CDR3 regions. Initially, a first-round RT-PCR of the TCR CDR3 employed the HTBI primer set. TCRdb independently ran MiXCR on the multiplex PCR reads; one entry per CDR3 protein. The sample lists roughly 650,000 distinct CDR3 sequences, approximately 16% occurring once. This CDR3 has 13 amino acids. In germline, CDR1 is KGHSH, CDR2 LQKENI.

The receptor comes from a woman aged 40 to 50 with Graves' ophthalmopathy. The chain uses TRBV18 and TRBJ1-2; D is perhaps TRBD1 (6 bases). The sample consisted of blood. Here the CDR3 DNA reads TGCGCCAGCAGCCCATCGGACAGCTATGGCTACACCTTC. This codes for CASSPSDSYGYTF.